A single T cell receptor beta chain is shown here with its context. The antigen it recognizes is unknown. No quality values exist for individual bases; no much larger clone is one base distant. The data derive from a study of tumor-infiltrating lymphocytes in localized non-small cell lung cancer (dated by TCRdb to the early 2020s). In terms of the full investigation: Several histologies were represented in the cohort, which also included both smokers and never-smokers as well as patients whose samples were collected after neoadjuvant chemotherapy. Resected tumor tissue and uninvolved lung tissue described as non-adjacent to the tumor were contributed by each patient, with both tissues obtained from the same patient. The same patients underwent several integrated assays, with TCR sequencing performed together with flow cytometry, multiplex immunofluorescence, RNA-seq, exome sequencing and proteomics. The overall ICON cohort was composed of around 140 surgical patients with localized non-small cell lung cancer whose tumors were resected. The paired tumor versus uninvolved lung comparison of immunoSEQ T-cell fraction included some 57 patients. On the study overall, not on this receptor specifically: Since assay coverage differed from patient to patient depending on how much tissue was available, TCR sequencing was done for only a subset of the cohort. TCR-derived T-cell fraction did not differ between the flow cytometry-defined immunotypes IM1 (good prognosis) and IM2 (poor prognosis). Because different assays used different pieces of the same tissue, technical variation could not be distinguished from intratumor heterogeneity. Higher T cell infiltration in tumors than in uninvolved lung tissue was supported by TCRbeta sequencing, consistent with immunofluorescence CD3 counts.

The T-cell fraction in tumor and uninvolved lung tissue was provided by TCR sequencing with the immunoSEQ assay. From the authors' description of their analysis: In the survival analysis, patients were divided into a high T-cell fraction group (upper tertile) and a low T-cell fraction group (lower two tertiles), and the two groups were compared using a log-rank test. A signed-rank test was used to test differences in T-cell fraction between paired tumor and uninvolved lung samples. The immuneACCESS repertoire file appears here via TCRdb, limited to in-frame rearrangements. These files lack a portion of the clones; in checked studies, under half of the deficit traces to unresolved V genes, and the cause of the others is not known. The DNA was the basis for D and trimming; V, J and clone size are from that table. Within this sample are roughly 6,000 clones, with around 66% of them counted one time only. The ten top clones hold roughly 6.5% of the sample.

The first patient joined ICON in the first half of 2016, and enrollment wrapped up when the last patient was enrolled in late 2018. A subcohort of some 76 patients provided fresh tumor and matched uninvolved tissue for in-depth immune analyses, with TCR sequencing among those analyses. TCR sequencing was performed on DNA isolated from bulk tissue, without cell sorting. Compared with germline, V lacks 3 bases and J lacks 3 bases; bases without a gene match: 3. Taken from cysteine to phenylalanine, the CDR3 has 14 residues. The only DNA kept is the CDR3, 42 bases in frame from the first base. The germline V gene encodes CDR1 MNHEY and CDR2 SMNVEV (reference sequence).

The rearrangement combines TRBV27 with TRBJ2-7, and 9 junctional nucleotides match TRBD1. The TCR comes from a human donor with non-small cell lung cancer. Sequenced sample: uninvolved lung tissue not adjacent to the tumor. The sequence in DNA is TGTGCCAGCAGTTTGCGGGACAGGGACTACGAGCAGTACTTC. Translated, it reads CASSLRDRDYEQYF.